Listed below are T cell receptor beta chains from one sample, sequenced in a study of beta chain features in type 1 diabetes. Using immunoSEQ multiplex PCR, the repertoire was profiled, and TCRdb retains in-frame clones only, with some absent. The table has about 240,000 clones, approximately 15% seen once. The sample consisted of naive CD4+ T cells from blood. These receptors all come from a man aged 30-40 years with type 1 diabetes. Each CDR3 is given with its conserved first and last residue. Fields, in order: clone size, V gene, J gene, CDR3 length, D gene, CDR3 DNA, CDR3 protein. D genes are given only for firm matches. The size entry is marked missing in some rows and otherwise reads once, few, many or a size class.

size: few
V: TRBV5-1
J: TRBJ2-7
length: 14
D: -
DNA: TGCGCCAGCAGCGGTTCGCAGGAGGCGAGATGGCAGTACTTC
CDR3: CASSGSQEARWQYF

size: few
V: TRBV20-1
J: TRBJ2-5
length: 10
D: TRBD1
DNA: TGCAGTGCTAGCCGACAGGGCCCGTACTTC
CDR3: CSASRQGPYF

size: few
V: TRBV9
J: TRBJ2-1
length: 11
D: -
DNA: TGTGCCAGCAGCGTAGCGGGAGCTGCGGTCTTC
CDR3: CASSVAGAAVF

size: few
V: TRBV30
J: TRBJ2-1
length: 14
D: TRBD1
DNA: TGTGCCTGGGGGCGATCACAGGGGTGGGATGAGCAGTTCTTC
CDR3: CAWGRSQGWDEQFF

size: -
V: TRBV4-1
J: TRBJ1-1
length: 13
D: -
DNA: TGCGCCAGCAGCTACAGGGAGAACACTGAAGCTTTCTTT
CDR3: CASSYRENTEAFF

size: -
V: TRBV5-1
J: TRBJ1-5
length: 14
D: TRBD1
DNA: TGCGCCAGCAGCCCGGGACAGGGGGGACAGCCCCAGCATTTT
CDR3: CASSPGQGGQPQHF

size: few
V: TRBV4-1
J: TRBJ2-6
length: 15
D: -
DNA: TGCGCCAGCAGTCTACAGCACTCTGGGGCCAACGTCCTGACTTTC
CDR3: CASSLQHSGANVLTF

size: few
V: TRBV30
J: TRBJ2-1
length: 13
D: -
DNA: TGTGCCTGGAGTGTGGGAGACTACAATGAGCAGTTCTTC
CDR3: CAWSVGDYNEQFF

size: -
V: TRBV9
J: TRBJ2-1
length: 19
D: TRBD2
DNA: TGTGCCAGCAGCGTAGGTATGGGACTAGCGGGAGGGCCTCGGTTTGAGCAGTTCTTC
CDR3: CASSVGMGLAGGPRFEQFF

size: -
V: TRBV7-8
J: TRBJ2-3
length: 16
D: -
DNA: TGTGCCAGCAGCACCACGTCGGGGTCTTTAGGAGATACGCAGTATTTT
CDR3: CASSTTSGSLGDTQYF

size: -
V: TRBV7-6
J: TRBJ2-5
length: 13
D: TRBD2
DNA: TGTGCCAGCAGCTTAACTACTAGCGGGACCCAGTACTTC
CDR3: CASSLTTSGTQYF

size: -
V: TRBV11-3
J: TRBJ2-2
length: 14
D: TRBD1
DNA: TGTGCCAGCAGCTCACAGGGGGACACCGGGGAGCTGTTTTTT
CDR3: CASSSQGDTGELFF

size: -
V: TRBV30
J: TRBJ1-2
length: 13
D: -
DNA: TGTGCCGGACAGCCCCAGGAGAACTATGGCTACACCTTC
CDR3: CAGQPQENYGYTF

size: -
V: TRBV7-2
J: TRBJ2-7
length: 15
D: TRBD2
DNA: TGTGCCAGCAGCGTCCCGGGACTAGCTAGGGTCGAGCAGTACTTC
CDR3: CASSVPGLARVEQYF

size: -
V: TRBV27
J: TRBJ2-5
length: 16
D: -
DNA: TGTGCCAGCAGAGCGAGGGGGAACGAGTACCAAGAGACCCAGTACTTC
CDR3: CASRARGNEYQETQYF

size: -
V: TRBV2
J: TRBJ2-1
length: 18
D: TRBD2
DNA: TGTGCCACACGGCCGGAGGTTAGCGGGAGCCTATCCTACAATGAGCAGTTCTTC
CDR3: CATRPEVSGSLSYNEQFF

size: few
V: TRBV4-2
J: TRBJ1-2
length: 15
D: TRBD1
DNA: TGTGCCAGCAGCCAGGTGACAGGGGGTTGGGATGGCTACACCTTC
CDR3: CASSQVTGGWDGYTF

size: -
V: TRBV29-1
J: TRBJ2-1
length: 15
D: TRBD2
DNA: TGCAGCGTTGCGTCCGGGACTAGCGCCGACAATGAGCAGTTCTTC
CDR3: CSVASGTSADNEQFF

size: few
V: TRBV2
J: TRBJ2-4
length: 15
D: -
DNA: TGTGCCAGCAGTGAACGGGGTCAGGAACTCAACATTCAGTACTTC
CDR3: CASSERGQELNIQYF

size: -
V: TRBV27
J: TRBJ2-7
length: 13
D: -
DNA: TGTGCCAGCAGAAGGACAGCCACCTACGAGCAGTACTTC
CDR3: CASRRTATYEQYF

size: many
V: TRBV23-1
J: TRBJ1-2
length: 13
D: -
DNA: TGCGCCAGCAGTCACCCCGACTTGAGGGGCTACACCTTC
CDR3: CASSHPDLRGYTF

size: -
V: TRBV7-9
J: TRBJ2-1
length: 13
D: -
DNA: TGTGCCAGCAGCTTTGGTCAGGGCTATGAGCAGTTCTTC
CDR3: CASSFGQGYEQFF

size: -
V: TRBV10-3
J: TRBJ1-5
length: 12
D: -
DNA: TGTGCCACCGGAGGGGGCAATCAGCCCCAGCATTTT
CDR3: CATGGGNQPQHF

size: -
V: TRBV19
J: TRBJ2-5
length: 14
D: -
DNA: TGTGCCAGTAGTATGTACTACCAAGTGGAGACCCAGTACTTC
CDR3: CASSMYYQVETQYF

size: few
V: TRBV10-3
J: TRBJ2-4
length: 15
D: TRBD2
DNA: TGTGCCATCAGTGAAAGGGAGGGAGCCAAAAACATTCAGTACTTC
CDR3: CAISEREGAKNIQYF

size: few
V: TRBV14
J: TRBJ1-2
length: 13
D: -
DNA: TGTGCCAGCAGCCAAGACGTCCGAGGTGTGGCCACCTTC
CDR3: CASSQDVRGVATF

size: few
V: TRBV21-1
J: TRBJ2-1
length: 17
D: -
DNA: TGTGCCAGCAGCAAAGCTGTTAAACACGAGGGATACAATGAGCAGTTCTTC
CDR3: CASSKAVKHEGYNEQFF

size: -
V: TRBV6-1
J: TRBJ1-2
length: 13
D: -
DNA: TGTGCCAGCAGTGACACAGGGAACTATGGCTACACCTTC
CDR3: CASSDTGNYGYTF

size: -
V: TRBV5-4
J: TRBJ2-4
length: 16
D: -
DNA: TGTGCCAGCAGCAACGACTACTCCGGGGCCAAAAACATTCAGTACTTC
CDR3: CASSNDYSGAKNIQYF

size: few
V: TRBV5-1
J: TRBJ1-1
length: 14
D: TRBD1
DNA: TGCGCCAGCAGCCACCCGGACAGGGAGGCTGAAGCTTTCTTT
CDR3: CASSHPDREAEAFF

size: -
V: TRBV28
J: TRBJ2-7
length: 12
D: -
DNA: TGTGCCAGTCTCGGACAGAACTACGAGCAGTACTTC
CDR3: CASLGQNYEQYF

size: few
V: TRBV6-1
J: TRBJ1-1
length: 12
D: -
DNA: TGTGCCACCCTAATCCAGAACACTGAAGCTTTCTTT
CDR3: CATLIQNTEAFF

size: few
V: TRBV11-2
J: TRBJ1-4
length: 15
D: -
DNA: TGTGCCAGCAGCTTTACAGGATCTACTAATGAAAAACTGTTTTTT
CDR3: CASSFTGSTNEKLFF

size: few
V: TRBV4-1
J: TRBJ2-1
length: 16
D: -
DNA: TGCGCCAGCAGCCAAGATCGGGTGGGAGAGTACAATGAGCAGTTCTTC
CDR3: CASSQDRVGEYNEQFF

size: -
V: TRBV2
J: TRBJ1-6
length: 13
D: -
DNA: TGTGCCAGCCACTCCGGGACAACCCCACCGCTCCACTTT
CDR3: CASHSGTTPPLHF

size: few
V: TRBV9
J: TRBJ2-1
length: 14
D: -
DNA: TGTGCCAGCAGCGTCCGAGGGACCTACAATGAGCAGTTCTTC
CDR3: CASSVRGTYNEQFF

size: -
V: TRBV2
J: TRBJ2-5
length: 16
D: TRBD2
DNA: TGTGCCAGCAGCCCCCGAGGACTAGCGGGATTAGAGACCCAGTACTTC
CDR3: CASSPRGLAGLETQYF

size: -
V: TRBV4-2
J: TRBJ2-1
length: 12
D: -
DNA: TGTGCCAGCAGCACAACCGGGGGTGAGCAGTTCTTC
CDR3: CASSTTGGEQFF

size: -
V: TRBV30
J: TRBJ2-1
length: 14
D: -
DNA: TGTGCCTGGAGTGTAGGGCAGGGCTACAATGAGCAGTTCTTC
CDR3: CAWSVGQGYNEQFF

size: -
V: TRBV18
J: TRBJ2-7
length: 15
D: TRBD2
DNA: TGTGCCAGCTCACCAATAGGACTAGCGGGAGACGAGCAGTACTTC
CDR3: CASSPIGLAGDEQYF

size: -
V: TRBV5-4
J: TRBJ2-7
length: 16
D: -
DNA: TGTGCCAGCAGCCTCTCCCTTACGGCAGGGTATGGCGAGCAGTACTTC
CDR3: CASSLSLTAGYGEQYF

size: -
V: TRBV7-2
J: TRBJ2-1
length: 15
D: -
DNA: TGTGCCAGCAGCTCCGAGTCTAGGGGTTGGAATGAGCAGTTCTTC
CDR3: CASSSESRGWNEQFF

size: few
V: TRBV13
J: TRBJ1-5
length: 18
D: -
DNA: TGTGCCAGCAGCTTAAGACGGCAGGGAGGGATCGGCAATCAGCCCCAGCATTTT
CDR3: CASSLRRQGGIGNQPQHF

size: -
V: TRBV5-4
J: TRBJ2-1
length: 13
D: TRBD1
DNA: TGTGCCAGCAGTTGGACAGGGAGCGATGAGCAGTTCTTC
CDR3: CASSWTGSDEQFF

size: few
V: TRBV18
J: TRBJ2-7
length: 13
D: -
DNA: TGTGCCAGCTCCCCCCCTAACTCCTACGAGCAGTACTTC
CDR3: CASSPPNSYEQYF

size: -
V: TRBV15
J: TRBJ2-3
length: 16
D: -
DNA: TGTGCCACCAGCAGAGTTGGCGAGCGGGTAACAGATACGCAGTATTTT
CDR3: CATSRVGERVTDTQYF

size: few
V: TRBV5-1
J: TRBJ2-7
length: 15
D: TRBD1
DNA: TGCGCCAGCAGCTTCCCTATGGACAGGGGGGGCGAGCAGTACTTC
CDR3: CASSFPMDRGGEQYF

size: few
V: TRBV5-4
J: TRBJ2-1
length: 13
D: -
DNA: TGTGCCAGCAGCTTGGGGCCATACAATGAGCAGTTCTTC
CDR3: CASSLGPYNEQFF

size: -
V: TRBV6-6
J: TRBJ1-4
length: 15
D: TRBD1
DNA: TGTGCCAGCAGTTACTCGGGACAGACTAATGAAAAACTGTTTTTT
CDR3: CASSYSGQTNEKLFF

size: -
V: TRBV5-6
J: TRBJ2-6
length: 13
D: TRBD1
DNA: TGTGCCAGCAGCCTGACAGGGACCAACGTCCTGACTTTC
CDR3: CASSLTGTNVLTF

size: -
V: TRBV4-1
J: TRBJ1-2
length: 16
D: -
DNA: TGCGCCAGCAGACCTGTGGGGGGGCCTCTCAACTATGGCTACACCTTC
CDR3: CASRPVGGPLNYGYTF

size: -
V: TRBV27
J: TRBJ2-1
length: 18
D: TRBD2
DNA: TGTGCCAGCAGTTTATTCCGACTAGCGGGAGCAACTTACAATGAGCAGTTCTTC
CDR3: CASSLFRLAGATYNEQFF

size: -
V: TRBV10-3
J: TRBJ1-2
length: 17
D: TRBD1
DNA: TGTGCCATCAGCTATGCAGGGACAGAGGCAACTAACTATGGCTACACCTTC
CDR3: CAISYAGTEATNYGYTF